Below are 9 T cell receptor beta chains sequenced from a single sample in a study of Ad26.COV2.S vaccination and SARS-CoV-2 variants. Treatment defined: 15 to 20 received Ad26.COV2.S at low or high dose, single or two shots; five or six received placebo; per-sample allocation not given. Collection of samples fell on day 63 after the first vaccine or placebo injection. The table came from immunoSEQ multiplex PCR; TCRdb's copy has only in-frame clones and leaves some out. The sample comprises a few hundred thousand clones, over 75% of which are singletons, and less than 4% rests with the top ten. The sequencing used peripheral blood, collected in a trial of Ad26.COV2.S vaccine versus placebo. The receptors stem from a person between 18 and 65 years old who received the Ad26.COV2.S COVID-19 vaccine or a placebo.

This clone has more than one count but fewer than ten. The chain joins TRBV4-2 to TRBJ1-5; perhaps TRBD1 as D (5 bases). V lost 0 bases and J lost 0, with 9 bases in between. In germline, CDR1 is LGHNA, CDR2 YNFKEQ. The length of the CDR3 is 16 residues. CDR3 sequence reads: CASSQDGRGSNQPQHF. Written as DNA, the CDR3 is TGTGCCAGCAGCCAAGATGGAAGGGGTAGCAATCAGCCCCAGCATTTT.

This clone was picked up one time. The rearrangement links TRBV19 to TRBJ2-5; D uncertain. The CDR3 has 13 residues. Trimming stripped 8 bases from V and 4 bases from J, with 14 bases between. CDR1 is LNHDA and CDR2 is SQIVND in the germline V gene (reference sequence). The DNA for the CDR3 is TGTGCCAGTGGAGCAGGCGTGTTAGAGACCCAGTACTTC. It is translated as CASGAGVLETQYF.

This chain connects TRBV7-2 to TRBJ1-2; D not certain. The V gene's germline CDR1 is SGHTA and CDR2 FQGNSA. V was pared by 5 bases and J by 1 base, with 11 bases between. The CDR3 is 14 residues long. CDR3 loop: CASSQSAFNYGYTF. The CDR3 nucleotides are TGTGCCAGCAGCCAGAGCGCGTTTAACTATGGCTACACCTTC.

In its sample, this clone was seen once. The gene calls are TRBV3-1 (or the pseudogene TRBV3-2) and TRBJ2-3, with 9 bases aligning to TRBD2. V dropped 4 bases and J dropped 2; count of bases not matched to a gene: 10. This CDR3 contains 17 residues. CDR1 LGHDT and CDR2 YNNKEL come from the germline V gene (reference sequence). The CDR3 region is CASSPWRSGGNTDTQYF. The CDR3 DNA reads TGTGCCAGCAGCCCCTGGAGGAGCGGGGGGAACACAGATACGCAGTATTTT.

The rearrangement joins TRBV5-1 to TRBJ2-7; D is unclear. Germline lookup yields CDR1 SGHRS and CDR2 YFSETQ. This CDR3 is 13 amino acids long. Trimming took off 2 bases at V and 2 bases at J, with 8 bases between the two ends. CDR3 DNA: TGCGCCAGCAGCTTCGGTTTGCCCTACGAGCAGTACTTC. It translates to CASSFGLPYEQYF.

The V call is TRBV7-9, the J call TRBJ2-7; no definite D call. Trimming removed 1 base from V and 1 base from J, with 8 bases in between. The CDR3 covers 14 residues. Looked up from germline, CDR1 is SEHNR and CDR2 is FQNEAQ (reference sequence). The CDR3 sequence: CASSLVYGSYEQYF. The CDR3 DNA sequence: TGTGCCAGCAGCTTAGTATACGGATCCTACGAGCAGTACTTC.

CDR3 sequence reads: CASSYSGQLTGELFF. DNA for the CDR3: TGTGCCAGCAGTTACTCGGGACAGTTGACCGGGGAGCTGTTTTTT. The rearrangement joins TRBV6-2 or TRBV6-3 to TRBJ2-2; 7 positions match TRBD1. The CDR3 extends over 15 amino acids. After removal of 0 bases from V and 5 bases from J, the junction contained 3 bases not matched to a gene. Germline CDR1 is MNHEY and CDR2 is SVGEGT.

This clone showed up just once. The chain has TRBV12-3 or TRBV12-4 and TRBJ1-5; 7 bases line up with TRBD1. The CDR3 sequence is 13 residues long. Trimming took 8 bases from V and 5 from J; bases not matched to a gene: 6. DNA for the CDR3: TGTGCCAGCCGACAGGGAGGGGATCAGCCCCAGCATTTT. Translating gives CASRQGGDQPQHF.

The rearrangement joins TRBV3-1 (or the pseudogene TRBV3-2) to TRBJ1-5; 7 nucleotides agree with TRBD1. J was trimmed by 1 base and V by 1 base; bases with no gene match: 4. The CDR3 covers 16 residues. Looked up from germline, CDR1 is LGHDT and CDR2 is YNNKEL (reference sequence). The CDR3 sequence: CASSQAPGQSNQPQHF. Written as DNA, the CDR3 is TGTGCCAGCAGCCAAGCCCCGGGACAGAGCAATCAGCCCCAGCATTTT.